This TCR beta chain was observed in a study of blood T cell repertoires in COVID-19. About the study: Researchers got acute and convalescent COVID-19 samples from the United States, Italy and Spain. In each case, the material was cDNA or gDNA derived from T cells, B-cell-depleted T cells, or PBMCs.

Source study methods: Amplification from reference gene primers served as the basis for estimated nucleated cell counts. Only in-frame clones appear in the TCRdb table, and some are missing; sequencing was by immunoSEQ multiplex PCR. The V and J calls and clone size were taken over from that table, and D and trimming were inferred from the DNA. Found here are about 130,000 clones, approximately 80% of them singletons; the top ten hold 12%. This clone was seen only a few times. CDR1 is SGHNT and CDR2 is YYREEE in the germline V gene (reference sequence). There are 17 residues in the CDR3. V lost 4 bases and J lost 2; bases outside the gene matches: 12.

The material sequenced was peripheral blood. The chain joins TRBV5-4 to TRBJ1-3, with 7 bases fitting TRBD1. This TCR was sampled from a woman aged 55-69 years with acute or convalescent COVID-19. In DNA form, the CDR3 reads TGTGCCAGCAGCGCCGACAGGGCCTTACCCACTGGAAACACCATATATTTT. Protein product: CASSADRALPTGNTIYF.